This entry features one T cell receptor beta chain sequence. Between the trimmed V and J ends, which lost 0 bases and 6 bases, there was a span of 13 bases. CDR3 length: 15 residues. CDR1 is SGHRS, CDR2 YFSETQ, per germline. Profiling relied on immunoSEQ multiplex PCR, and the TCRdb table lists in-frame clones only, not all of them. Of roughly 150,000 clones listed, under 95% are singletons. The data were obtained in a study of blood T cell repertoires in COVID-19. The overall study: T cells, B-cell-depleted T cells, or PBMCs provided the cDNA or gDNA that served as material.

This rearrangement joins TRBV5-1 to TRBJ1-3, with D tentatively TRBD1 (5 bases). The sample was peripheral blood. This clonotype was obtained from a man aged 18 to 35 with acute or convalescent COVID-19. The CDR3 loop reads CASSLEIQGLNTIYF. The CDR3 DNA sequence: TGCGCCAGCAGCTTGGAAATTCAGGGATTAAACACCATATATTTT.